Below, one T cell receptor beta chain is given with its context. This clone was counted between two and nine times. This receptor's antigen is unknown. No quality values exist for individual bases; no much larger clone is one base distant. These data come from a study of blood T cell repertoires in COVID-19 (dated by TCRdb to the early 2020s). As for the study more broadly: Samples from collaborators originated in the United States, Italy and Spain and spanned both the acute and convalescent phases of COVID-19. Subjects who had been exposed to COVID-19, were actively infected with it, or had recovered from it provided the deeply sampled blood TCRbeta repertoires that made up the dataset. A de-identified subject ID, COVID-19 status, age in years and sex were almost always included in the sample metadata. The repertoires were released in a freely available public database meant as a resource for research on the immune response to SARS-CoV-2. Where available, HLA class I and class II types were taken from metadata supplied by the sample provider and were not determined by assay-based typing. The material from the prospective study consisted of cDNA or gDNA derived from T cells, B-cell-depleted T cells, or PBMCs. Samples were obtained from the ongoing ImmuneRACE study (first 160 participants) and from 1,200 or so subjects provided by 6 global collaborators. Study-level results and caveats: The amount of clinical and demographic metadata varied by source and participant and was provided uncurated.

TCRbeta CDR3 regions were amplified from genomic DNA by means of the immunoSEQ Assay, a bias-controlled multiplex PCR. The study's processing was this. Nucleated cell counts per sample were estimated from amplification of reference gene primers within the assay. Sequence reads were collapsed and filtered to measure the absolute abundance of every unique TCRbeta CDR3 rearrangement. For each sample, productive Simpson clonality was calculated as the square root of Simpson's diversity index over productive rearrangements. The clones in this table, taken by TCRdb from immuneACCESS, are in-frame only. Not every clone is retained; where verified, under half of the shortfall comes from an unresolved V gene, and the cause of the rest is unknown. V, J and clone size derive from that table, while D and trimming were established from the DNA sequence. This sample lists around 120,000 clones; roughly 69% were detected once. The ten largest clones capture 2.2% of the sample.

The collaborating institutions used their own protocols to collect whole blood in K2EDTA tubes. For TCRbeta analysis, collaborators shipped samples as frozen whole blood, isolated PBMCs, or DNA extracted from either of those sample types. The receptor's source is a woman aged 65 to 85 with acute or convalescent COVID-19. Specimen: peripheral blood.

The DNA sequence is TGTGCCAGCAGTTTCGGGACAGGTTATGGCTACACCTTC. Its translation reads: CASSFGTGYGYTF. Recombination linked TRBV27 to TRBJ1-2; the central 8 bases match TRBD1. After removal of 3 bases from V and 5 bases from J, the junction retains 2 bases not matched to a gene. Reading the germline V gene (reference sequence) gives CDR1 MNHEY and CDR2 SMNVEV. Including the terminal cysteine and phenylalanine, the CDR3 comprises 13 residues. CDR3 DNA is the only sequence kept; it has 39 bases, read in frame from the first base.